The next 21 T cell receptor beta chains were all read from a single sample in a study of cytomegalovirus exposure and HLA in healthy donors. The PCR contained 60 Vbeta and 13 Jbeta primers. The table came from immunoSEQ multiplex PCR; TCRdb's copy has only in-frame clones and leaves some out. This sample has about 250,000 clones, with 80% found just once. Sequencing was performed on PBMCs. Receptors were obtained from a girl aged 2 to 9 in good health and CMV-seronegative.

The rearrangement uses TRBV5-8 and TRBJ2-5; TRBD1 might be the D (6 bases). Per germline, CDR1 SGHTS and CDR2 YDEGEE. V was trimmed by 0 bases and J by 5 bases, leaving 8 bases between them. This CDR3 has 13 residues. The CDR3 sequence is CASSLAGVETQYF. Written as DNA, the CDR3 is TGTGCCAGCAGCTTGGCAGGGGTGGAGACCCAGTACTTC.

The V gene is TRBV27, the J gene TRBJ2-7; TRBD1 matches 9 bases. The CDR3 is 16 residues long. The V and J ends lost 9 bases and 2 bases, in that order; junction bases with no gene match: 14. CDR1 is MNHEY and CDR2 is SMNVEV in the germline V gene (reference sequence). CDR3 coding DNA: TGTGCCAGTGCCAGGTCGGGGACAGGGACAACCTACGAGCAGTACTTC. Its translation: CASARSGTGTTYEQYF.

The rearrangement uses TRBV19 and TRBJ2-7; tentative D call: TRBD1 (6 bases). The CDR3 length is 15 residues. Trimming shortened V by 2 bases and J by 1 base, and 12 bases separated the two germline ends. The germline V gene encodes CDR1 LNHDA and CDR2 SQIVND (reference sequence). The CDR3 here is CASSIKPRGSYEQYF. CDR3 DNA sequence: TGTGCCAGTAGTATAAAACCCAGGGGTTCCTACGAGCAGTACTTC.

The J gene is TRBJ2-6, the V gene TRBV6-1, with D unclear. The CDR3 length is 15 residues. With 7 bases removed from V and 1 base from J, the gap between germline ends came to 11 bases. Germline CDR1 reads MNHNS; CDR2 reads SASEGT. The CDR3 nucleotides read TGTGCCAGCACTACGAACCCATCTGGGGCCAACGTCCTGACTTTC. Translated: CASTTNPSGANVLTF.

This clone was counted a few times. The CDR3, as DNA: TGCGCCAGCAGGAGGACTAGCGGACAGGGATGGGGCACAGATACGCAGTATTTT. Protein: CASRRTSGQGWGTDTQYF. This chain uses TRBV5-1 with TRBJ2-3; TRBD2 aligns across 10 bases. The germline gives CDR1 SGHRS, CDR2 YFSETQ. The CDR3 contains 18 residues. V was pared by 5 bases and J by 1 base, with 13 bases of the junction left unmatched.

The CDR3 here is CASSPPGLATTNEQFF. Written as DNA, the CDR3 is TGTGCCAGCAGTCCGCCGGGACTAGCCACGACCAATGAGCAGTTCTTC. The chain employs TRBV28 and TRBJ2-1, with 9 nucleotides matching TRBD2. This CDR3 is 16 amino acids long. CDR1 MDHEN and CDR2 SYDVKM come from the germline V gene. V shed 5 bases, J shed 6 bases, and the junction held 11 bases outside the gene matches.

This chain uses TRBV5-1 with TRBJ1-6; the match to TRBD1 covers 8 bases. Germline V CDR1 and CDR2: SGHRS, YFSETQ. V was pared by 4 bases and J by 10 bases, with 7 bases of the junction left unmatched. The CDR3 loop spans 14 amino acids. The CDR3 region has the DNA TGCGCCAGCAGCCTAGGACAGGGACAATCACCCCTCCACTTT. Residues: CASSLGQGQSPLHF.

The chain joins TRBV6-1 to TRBJ2-7; a possible D gene is TRBD2 (5 bases). Germline V gene lookup returns CDR1 MNHNS and CDR2 SASEGT. This CDR3 is built from 18 residues. V was cut by 2 bases and J by 2 bases, with 22 bases left in between. The CDR3 reads CASSERERAAGRTYEQYF. CDR3 DNA: TGTGCCAGCAGTGAACGGGAACGGGCGGCGGGTAGGACCTACGAGCAGTACTTC.

J is TRBJ1-4 and V is TRBV7-9; TRBD1 matches 10 bases. Germline V CDR1 and CDR2: SEHNR, FQNEAQ (reference sequence). This CDR3 is built from 17 residues. V lost 5 bases, J lost 0 bases, and 6 bases stayed unmatched. The CDR3 coding sequence is TGTGCCAGCAGCCCGCGGACAGGGGGATCAACTAATGAAAAACTGTTTTTT. Amino acids: CASSPRTGGSTNEKLFF.

This clone was detected once. The CDR3 spells CASSPETGKEKLFF. The CDR3 nucleotides are TGTGCCAGCAGCCCGGAGACAGGGAAGGAAAAACTGTTTTTT. The gene calls are TRBV7-6 and TRBJ1-4, with 7 bases aligning to TRBD1. The germline V gene has CDR1 SGHVS and CDR2 FNYEAQ. The V and J ends lost 5 bases and 8 bases, in that order; junction bases with no gene match: 8. The length of the CDR3 is 14 residues.

The chain has TRBV29-1 and TRBJ1-5; 7 nucleotides match TRBD1. The CDR3 has 14 residues. The V gene's germline CDR1 is SQVTM and CDR2 ANQGSEA. Trimming at V came to 4 bases and at J to 6 bases, leaving 9 bases not matched to a gene. The CDR3 sequence: CSVAGPQGSQPQHF. CDR3 nucleotides: TGCAGCGTTGCGGGTCCACAGGGGAGTCAGCCCCAGCATTTT.

This clone showed up just once. The V and J genes are TRBV28 and TRBJ2-2; TRBD2 agrees at 9 bases. Germline CDR1 MDHEN, CDR2 SYDVKM. V trimming: 5 bases; J trimming: 4 bases; junction bases outside the gene matches: 5. CDR3 length equals 15 residues. CDR3 sequence (DNA): TGTGCCAGCAGTATTCCTAGCGGGACCACCGGGGAGCTGTTTTTT. Protein: CASSIPSGTTGELFF.

The chain uses TRBV28 and TRBJ2-3; the D gene is possibly TRBD2 (5 bases). Germline CDR1 and CDR2: MDHEN and SYDVKM. V shed 3 bases and J shed 0 bases, with 19 bases lying between them. The CDR3 totals 18 residues. The CDR3 coding sequence is TGTGCCAGCAGTTTGGCCCCCACTAGTTCCTTAAGCACAGATACGCAGTATTTT. Its protein is CASSLAPTSSLSTDTQYF.

The CDR3 protein is CASSLRVGLSTSYEQYF. The CDR3, as DNA: TGTGCCAGCAGTCTTCGAGTGGGACTATCAACCTCCTACGAGCAGTACTTC. The chain uses TRBV27 and TRBJ2-7, with 7 bases matching TRBD2. The CDR3 spans 17 residues. V lost 5 bases to trimming and J lost 0 bases; unmatched junction nucleotides: 13. In germline, CDR1 is MNHEY, CDR2 SMNVEV (reference sequence).

The chain carries TRBV6-1 and TRBJ1-2; no reliable D call. V lost 7 bases and J lost 6, with 15 bases in between. This CDR3 is built from 13 residues. Germline CDR1 and CDR2: MNHNS and SASEGT. CDR3 residues: CASTPRWVDGYTF. DNA of the CDR3: TGTGCCAGCACCCCGCGGTGGGTGGATGGCTACACCTTC.

V is TRBV5-1 and J is TRBJ2-5; 7 bases line up with TRBD1. CDR1 and CDR2 from the germline V gene are SGHRS and YFSETQ. The junction had 9 bases not matched to a gene; V was cut back by 0 bases and J by 4 bases. This CDR3 region has 16 residues. The CDR3 region is CASSLVWDRQSETQYF. The CDR3 region has the DNA TGCGCCAGCAGCTTGGTCTGGGACAGACAGTCAGAGACCCAGTACTTC.

This clone has a handful of counts. The V gene is TRBV4-1, the J gene TRBJ2-4, with a weak D call TRBD1 (5 bases). The CDR3 covers 19 residues. Looked up from germline, CDR1 is MGHRA and CDR2 is YSYEKL. The V gene lost 2 bases and the J gene lost 0 bases, with 20 bases spanning the gap. CDR3 region: CASSQRQLFYSLAKNIQYF. DNA of the CDR3: TGCGCCAGCAGCCAACGACAGCTTTTCTATTCACTAGCCAAAAACATTCAGTACTTC.

This rearrangement joins TRBV30 to TRBJ2-1; D possibly corresponds to TRBD2 (6 bases). Trimming took off 4 bases at V and 7 bases at J, with 17 bases between the two ends. The CDR3 totals 14 residues. Germline CDR1 reads GTSNPN; CDR2 reads SVGIG (reference sequence). The CDR3: CAWTPWGVRNEQFF. The CDR3 nucleotides are TGTGCCTGGACCCCCTGGGGGGTGCGAAATGAGCAGTTCTTC.

V usage is TRBV19 and J usage is TRBJ1-1; TRBD1 is a possible D gene (6 bases). The CDR3 is 16 amino acids. In germline, CDR1 is LNHDA, CDR2 SQIVND (reference sequence). The V and J ends lost 6 bases and 0 bases respectively, with 17 bases between them. CDR3 residues: CASSPRGSSLNTEAFF. The CDR3 DNA is TGTGCCAGTAGCCCCAGGGGTTCAAGCCTGAACACTGAAGCTTTCTTT.

This clone turned up a few times. The chain employs TRBV19 and TRBJ1-5; D unclear. The CDR3 loop spans 15 amino acids. The V end lost 6 bases, the J end lost 1 base, and 13 bases lay between the germline ends. Looked up from germline, CDR1 is LNHDA and CDR2 is SQIVND (reference sequence). The CDR3 bases are TGTGCCAGTAGGAGCCCCGGCGGGAGCAATCAGCCCCAGCATTTT. This gives the protein CASRSPGGSNQPQHF.

J is TRBJ2-5 and V is TRBV10-1, with D tentatively TRBD1 (6 bases). Germline V lookup: CDR1 WNHNN, CDR2 SYGVQD (reference sequence). This CDR3 is built from 17 residues. The V gene lost 0 bases and the J gene lost 2 bases, with 16 bases spanning the gap. The CDR3, as DNA: TGCGCCAGCAGTGAGTCGATCGGGGAGAGGGGGCAAGAGACCCAGTACTTC. It is translated as CASSESIGERGQETQYF.